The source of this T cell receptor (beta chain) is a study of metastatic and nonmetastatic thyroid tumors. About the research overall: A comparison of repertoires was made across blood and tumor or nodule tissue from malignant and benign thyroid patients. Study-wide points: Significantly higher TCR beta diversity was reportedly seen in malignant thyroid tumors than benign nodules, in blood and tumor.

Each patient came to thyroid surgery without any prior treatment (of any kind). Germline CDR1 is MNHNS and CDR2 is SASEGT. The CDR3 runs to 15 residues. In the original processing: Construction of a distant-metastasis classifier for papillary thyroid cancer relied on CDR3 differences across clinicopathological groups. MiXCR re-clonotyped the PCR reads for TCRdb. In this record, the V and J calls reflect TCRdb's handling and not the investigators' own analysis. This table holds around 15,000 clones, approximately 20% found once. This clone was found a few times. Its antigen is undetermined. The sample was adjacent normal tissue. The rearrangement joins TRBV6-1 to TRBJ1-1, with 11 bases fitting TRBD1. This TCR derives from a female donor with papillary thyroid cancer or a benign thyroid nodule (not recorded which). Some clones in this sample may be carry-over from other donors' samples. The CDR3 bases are TGTGCTGCCGGGACCGGACAGGGGGCGGGCACTGAAGCTTTCTTT. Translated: CAAGTGQGAGTEAFF.